A single sample is the source of the 27 T cell receptor beta chains below, sequenced in a study of T cell responses to AZD1222 COVID-19 vaccine (dated by TCRdb to about 2021). The time point label on this specimen signifies: baseline before first vaccination. The library relied on the immunoSEQ multiplex PCR assay. This immuneACCESS table, as held by TCRdb, lists in-frame sequences with V and J called but not all clones. Of the missing ones, under half trace to an unresolved V gene in checked studies; the others have no known cause. The sample includes roughly 81,000 clones, with approximately 86% observed a single time. The ten largest clones take up roughly 7.9% of the sample. The sample was peripheral blood, taken on day 0 of AZD1222 vaccination. These TCRs come from an adult in good health.

V usage is TRBV2 and J usage is TRBJ2-2, with a possible D match to TRBD2 (5 bases). CDR1 is SNHLY, CDR2 FYNNEI, per germline. The CDR3 extends over 21 amino acids. Trimming removed 5 bases at V and 1 base at J, with 29 bases between. The CDR3 here is CASSSFFRGRRTDVNTGELFF. CDR3 nucleotide sequence: TGTGCCAGCAGTTCTTTTTTCCGCGGGCGAAGGACGGACGTGAACACCGGGGAGCTGTTTTTT.

The chain recombines TRBV6-7 with TRBJ2-7; D not certain. TRBV6-7 falls under the ORF class, with uncertain function. V was pared by 11 bases and J by 5 bases, with 10 bases between. There are 10 residues in the CDR3. Written as DNA, the CDR3 is TGTGCCGGGCGATGGGACGAGCAGTACTTC. Translation gives CAGRWDEQYF.

This clone was seen a handful of times. Here the CDR3 DNA reads TGTGCCAGCAGCTTAGCTTGGGACAGGGTGGGTGAAGCTTTCTTT. Its translation is CASSLAWDRVGEAFF. This rearrangement joins TRBV7-9 to TRBJ1-1; 9 positions agree with TRBD1. Germline V gives CDR1 SEHNR, CDR2 FQNEAQ (reference sequence). The CDR3 contains 15 residues. Unmatched junction bases numbered 6, after V lost 0 bases and J lost 7 bases. The full variable domain, with the rest looked up from reference TRBV7-9 and TRBJ1-1, is DTGVSQNPRHKITKRGQNVTFRCDPISEHNRLYWYRQTLGQGPEFLTYFQNEAQLEKSRLLSDRFSAERPKGSFSTLEIQRTEQGDSAMYLCASSLAWDRVGEAFFGQGTRLTVV.

This chain links TRBV29-1 with TRBJ1-4, with D tentatively TRBD1 (5 bases). Deletions cut 4 bases from V and 8 bases from J, with 14 bases between. Germline V gene data show CDR1 as SQVTM and CDR2 as ANQGSEA. The CDR3 runs 13 residues. CDR3 residues: CSVGWQGGEKLFF. The CDR3 DNA sequence: TGCAGCGTTGGGTGGCAGGGTGGCGAAAAACTGTTTTTT.

This clone was seen only once. The chain recombines TRBV14 with TRBJ1-4; D perhaps matches TRBD1 (5 bases). CDR1 SGHDN and CDR2 FVKESK come from the germline V gene. The CDR3 has 16 residues. V dropped 4 bases and J dropped 7 bases, with 19 bases sitting between them. CDR3 in amino acids: CASSRLRAGGGEKLFF. The CDR3 coding sequence is TGTGCCAGCAGCCGCCTGAGGGCCGGGGGGGGTGAAAAACTGTTTTTT.

The J gene is TRBJ2-1, the V gene TRBV10-3; D is unclear. The CDR3 contains 11 residues. Germline V lookup: CDR1 ENHRY, CDR2 SYGVKD. V lost 4 bases, J lost 7 bases, and 5 bases lay in between. The CDR3 region is CAISGRNEQFF. CDR3 coding DNA: TGTGCCATCAGTGGGCGGAATGAGCAGTTCTTC.

Concerning this clone: At one boundary the junction diverges from the germline segment, which might be a read error. This chain links TRBV27 with TRBJ2-2, with D tentatively TRBD2 (5 bases). The CDR3 is 16 amino acids. Germline CDR1 reads MNHEY; CDR2 reads SMNVEV (reference sequence). CDR3 protein: CASSLSGSLNTGELFF. CDR3 DNA sequence: TGTGCCAGCAGCTTATCGGGAAGTTTGAACACCGGGGAGCTGTTTTTT.

DNA of the CDR3: TGTGCCAGCAGACTCGGACAGGGGATCTATGGCTACACCTTC. Protein product: CASRLGQGIYGYTF. V and J are TRBV5-6 and TRBJ1-2, with 9 positions matching TRBD1. CDR1 and CDR2 (germline): SGHDT, YYEEEE. V was clipped by 5 bases and J by 4 bases; unmatched bases: 6. This CDR3 comprises 14 residues.

This clone was seen a single time. The V call is TRBV7-2, the J call TRBJ2-1; D is possibly TRBD2 (6 bases). V was trimmed by 2 bases and J by 1 base, leaving 12 bases between them. The CDR3 spans 16 residues. Germline CDR1 and CDR2: SGHTA and FQGNSA. Here the CDR3 reads CASSLYGRGSYNEQFF. CDR3 sequence (DNA): TGTGCCAGCAGCTTATACGGGAGAGGGTCCTACAATGAGCAGTTCTTC.

The gene calls are TRBV3-1 (or the pseudogene TRBV3-2) and TRBJ2-3; 8 nucleotides agree with TRBD2. Looked up from germline, CDR1 is LGHDT and CDR2 is YNNKEL (reference sequence). The CDR3 is 14 residues long. V trimming: 10 bases; J trimming: 4 bases; junction bases outside the gene matches: 10. The CDR3 nucleotides are TGTGCCATCGCCCCAGCGGGAGACGCAGATACGCAGTATTTT. Translation: CAIAPAGDADTQYF.

As to this clone: The same CDR3 arises from other DNA sequences in this sample as well. The chain is built from TRBV28 and TRBJ2-1, with 11 bases aligning to TRBD2. Losses at the gene ends were 7 bases for V and 5 bases for J; bases not matched to a gene: 7. The germline CDR1 and CDR2 sequences are MDHEN and SYDVKM. This CDR3 contains 15 residues. The DNA of the CDR3 is TGTGCCAGCACCCGCGGGACTAGCGGCCACAATGAGCAGTTCTTC. Translating gives CASTRGTSGHNEQFF.

This chain links TRBV9 with TRBJ1-6; D not resolved. Per germline, CDR1 SGDLS and CDR2 YYNGEE. This CDR3 is 13 amino acids long. V shed 4 bases and J shed 7 bases, with 9 bases lying between them. CDR3 region: CASSPRGNSPLHF. CDR3 nucleotides: TGTGCCAGCAGCCCGAGAGGAAATTCACCCCTCCACTTT.

The CDR3 DNA reads TGTGCCAGCACCCAGGGACAGGATCAGCCCCAGCATTTT. Residues: CASTQGQDQPQHF. The J gene is TRBJ1-5, the V gene TRBV12-3 or TRBV12-4; 8 nucleotides match TRBD1. Unmatched junction bases numbered 4, after V lost 7 bases and J lost 5 bases. The CDR3 runs 13 residues.

This chain links TRBV11-2 with TRBJ1-4; possible D gene TRBD1, 6 bases. The CDR3 spans 17 residues. Trimming cost V 3 bases and J 6 bases, with 20 bases left between them. Germline CDR1 is SGHAT and CDR2 is FQNNGV. CDR3: CASSLPGGRTADEKLFF. The CDR3 coding sequence is TGTGCCAGCAGCTTGCCCGGGGGGAGGACAGCCGATGAAAAACTGTTTTTT.

The rearrangement uses TRBV9 and TRBJ1-6; possibly TRBD1 for D (5 bases). This CDR3 contains 14 residues. The V gene lost 0 bases and the J gene lost 7 bases, with 8 bases spanning the gap. CDR1 is SGDLS and CDR2 is YYNGEE in the germline V gene. CDR3 sequence reads: CASSVAAGNSPLHF. The CDR3 DNA sequence: TGTGCCAGCAGCGTAGCGGCAGGGAATTCACCCCTCCACTTT.

This clone was seen once. This sequence joins TRBV15 and TRBJ2-1; 16 nucleotides agree with TRBD2. CDR1 and CDR2 from the germline V gene are LNHNV and YYDKDF (reference sequence). V trimming: 3 bases; J trimming: 6 bases; junction bases outside the gene matches: 2. The CDR3 loop spans 16 amino acids. The CDR3 DNA sequence: TGTGCCACCAGCAGGGGGACTAGCGGGAGGGTCAATGAGCAGTTCTTC. Translating gives CATSRGTSGRVNEQFF.

In this sample, this clone turned up once. CDR3 residues: CASSPSDRNQETQYF. The CDR3 region has the DNA TGTGCCAGCAGCCCATCGGACAGAAATCAAGAGACCCAGTACTTC. The gene calls are TRBV11-3 and TRBJ2-5; TRBD1 is a possible D gene (6 bases). The CDR3 runs to 15 residues. Germline CDR1 and CDR2: SGHNT and YENEEA. Trimming removed 5 bases at V and 2 bases at J, with 15 bases between.

V and J are TRBV11-3 and TRBJ2-1; 9 positions match TRBD2. The CDR3 is made up of 20 amino acids. Germline V gives CDR1 SGHNT, CDR2 YENEEA. The junction had 12 bases not matched to a gene; V was cut back by 0 bases and J by 0 bases. CDR3 bases: TGTGCCAGCAGCTTAGATGGGCTAGCGGGGACCCTTAGCTCCTACAATGAGCAGTTCTTC. It encodes CASSLDGLAGTLSSYNEQFF.

V and J are TRBV7-2 and TRBJ2-5, with D maybe TRBD1 (6 bases). Trimming left V 5 bases short and J 4 bases short, with 14 bases between. This CDR3 is built from 14 residues. Germline-derived CDR1 and CDR2 are SGHTA and FQGNSA. As DNA, the CDR3 is TGTGCCAGCAGCGTGGGCAGGGGAAGAGAGACCCAGTACTTC. It codes for CASSVGRGRETQYF.

Regarding this clone: A much larger clone lies a single base off, so this may be a read error. The chain uses TRBV6-1 and TRBJ2-7; D perhaps matches TRBD2 (6 bases). In germline, CDR1 is MNHNS, CDR2 SASEGT. CDR3 length equals 16 residues. For the CDR3, the DNA is TGTGCCAGCAATGAAGTCCGGGACTCCTCATACTACGAGCAGTACTTC. Its translation: CASNEVRDSSYYEQYF.

The V and J genes are TRBV28 and TRBJ1-5, with 8 positions matching TRBD1. Germline values: CDR1 MDHEN, CDR2 SYDVKM. The J segment lost 1 base and the V segment lost 6 bases, leaving 8 bases of the junction unmatched. CDR3 length: 16 residues. In DNA form, the CDR3 reads TGTGCCAGCAGGTTAGACAGGGGACGAAGCAATCAGCCCCAGCATTTT. Translation gives CASRLDRGRSNQPQHF.

The V gene is TRBV11-2, the J gene TRBJ2-5, with D perhaps matching TRBD1 (5 bases). The CDR3 spans 15 residues. Trimming took 1 base from V and 2 from J, leaving 11 bases between them. CDR1 is SGHAT, CDR2 FQNNGV, per germline. The chain's CDR3 is CASSLVWQGQETQYF. Here the CDR3 DNA reads TGTGCCAGCAGCTTAGTCTGGCAGGGACAAGAGACCCAGTACTTC.

This chain connects TRBV18 to TRBJ2-3; tentative D call: TRBD1 (6 bases). V lost 4 bases to trimming and J lost 0 bases, with 14 bases between them. Germline CDR1 KGHSH, CDR2 LQKENI. This CDR3 spans 16 amino acids. CDR3 sequence: CASSLSARGSTDTQYF. CDR3 nucleotide sequence: TGTGCCAGCTCACTCTCGGCCAGGGGAAGCACAGATACGCAGTATTTT.

The CDR3 DNA is TGTGCCAGCAGCACGCGGAGCGGACAGGGGGGTTATGATACGCAGTATTTT. It translates to CASSTRSGQGGYDTQYF. The chain joins TRBV9 to TRBJ2-3; 10 nucleotides line up with TRBD1. CDR1 is SGDLS, CDR2 YYNGEE, per germline. Trimming took 4 bases from V and 6 from J; bases not matched to a gene: 14. The CDR3 sequence is 17 residues long.

This clone was seen a handful of times. The V call is TRBV6-2 or TRBV6-3, the J call TRBJ2-7; D ambiguous. Trimming took off 6 bases at V and 3 bases at J, with 12 bases between the two ends. CDR1 MNHEY and CDR2 SVGEGT come from the germline V gene. The CDR3 has 13 amino acids. The CDR3 DNA follows: TGTGCCAGCAGCCCAGTAGGAAGCTACGAGCAGTACTTC. Protein product: CASSPVGSYEQYF.

The rearrangement uses TRBV7-9 and TRBJ1-5; 10 nucleotides match TRBD1. The CDR3 is 14 residues long. Trimming took 5 bases from V and 4 from J; bases not matched to a gene: 2. The germline V gene encodes CDR1 SEHNR and CDR2 FQNEAQ (reference sequence). CDR3 region: CASSRDRGNQPQHF. CDR3 DNA sequence: TGTGCCAGCAGCCGGGACAGGGGAAATCAGCCCCAGCATTTT.

The chain recombines TRBV7-8 with TRBJ1-5, with TRBD1 matching 7 bases. The V gene end was trimmed by 4 bases and the J gene end by 2 bases; junction bases not matched to a gene: 2. The germline V gene has CDR1 SGHVS and CDR2 FQNEAQ. The CDR3 totals 14 residues. DNA of the CDR3: TGTGCCAGCAGCTGGACAGGCGGCAATCAGCCCCAGCATTTT. Translation: CASSWTGGNQPQHF. The variable domain in full, with the rest retrieved from reference TRBV7-8 and TRBJ1-5, is GAGVSQSPRYKVAKRGQDVALRCDPISGHVSLFWYQQALGQGPEFLTYFQNEAQLDKSGLPSDRFFAERPEGSVSTLKIQRTQQEDSAVYLCASSWTGGNQPQHFGDGTRLSIL.